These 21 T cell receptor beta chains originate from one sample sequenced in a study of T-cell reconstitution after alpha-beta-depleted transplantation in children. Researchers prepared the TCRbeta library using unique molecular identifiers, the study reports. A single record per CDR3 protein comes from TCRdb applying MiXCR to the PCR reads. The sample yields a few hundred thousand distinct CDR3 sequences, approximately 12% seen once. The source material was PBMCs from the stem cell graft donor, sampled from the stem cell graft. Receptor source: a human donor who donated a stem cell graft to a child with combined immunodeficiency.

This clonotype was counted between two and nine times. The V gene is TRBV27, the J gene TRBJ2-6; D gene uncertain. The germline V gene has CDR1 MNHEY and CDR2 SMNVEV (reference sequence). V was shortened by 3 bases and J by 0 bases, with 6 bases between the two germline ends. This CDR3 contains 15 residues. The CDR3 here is CASSFLPSGANVLTF. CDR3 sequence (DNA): TGTGCCAGCAGTTTCTTACCCTCTGGGGCCAACGTCCTGACTTTC.

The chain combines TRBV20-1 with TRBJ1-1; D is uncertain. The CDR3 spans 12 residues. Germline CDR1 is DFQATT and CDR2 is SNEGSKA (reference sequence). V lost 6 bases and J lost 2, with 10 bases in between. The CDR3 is CSATDPNTEAFF. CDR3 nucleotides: TGCAGTGCCACTGACCCAAACACTGAAGCTTTCTTT.

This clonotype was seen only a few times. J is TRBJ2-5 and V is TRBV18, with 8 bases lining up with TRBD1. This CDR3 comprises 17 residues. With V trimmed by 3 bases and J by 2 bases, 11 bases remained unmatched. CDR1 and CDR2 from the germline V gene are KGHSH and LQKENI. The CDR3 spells CASSPARGLGEQETQYF. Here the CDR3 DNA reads TGTGCCAGCTCACCGGCCAGGGGGCTAGGCGAACAAGAGACCCAGTACTTC.

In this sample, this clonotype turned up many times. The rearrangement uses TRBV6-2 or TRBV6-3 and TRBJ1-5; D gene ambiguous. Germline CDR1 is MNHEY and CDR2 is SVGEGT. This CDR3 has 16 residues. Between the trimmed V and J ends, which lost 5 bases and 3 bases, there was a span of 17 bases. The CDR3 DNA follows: TGTGCCAGCAGTACCCCTCTTGGACTAGTCAATCAGCCCCAGCATTTT. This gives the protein CASSTPLGLVNQPQHF.

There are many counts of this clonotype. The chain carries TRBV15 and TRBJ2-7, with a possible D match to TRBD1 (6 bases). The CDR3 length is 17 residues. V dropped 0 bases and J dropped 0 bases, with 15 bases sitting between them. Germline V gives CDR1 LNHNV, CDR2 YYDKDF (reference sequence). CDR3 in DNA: TGTGCCACCAGCAGAGATTTCTTGGGACAAATCTCCTACGAGCAGTACTTC. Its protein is CATSRDFLGQISYEQYF.

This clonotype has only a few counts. The CDR3 protein is CASSLRGGNSYNEQFF. The CDR3 DNA is TGCGCCAGCAGCTTGAGGGGGGGAAACTCCTACAATGAGCAGTTCTTC. The chain combines TRBV5-1 with TRBJ2-1; a weak D match, TRBD2 (7 bases). V was shortened by 1 base and J by 0 bases, with 11 bases between the two germline ends. Germline CDR1 reads SGHRS; CDR2 reads YFSETQ. CDR3 length equals 16 residues.

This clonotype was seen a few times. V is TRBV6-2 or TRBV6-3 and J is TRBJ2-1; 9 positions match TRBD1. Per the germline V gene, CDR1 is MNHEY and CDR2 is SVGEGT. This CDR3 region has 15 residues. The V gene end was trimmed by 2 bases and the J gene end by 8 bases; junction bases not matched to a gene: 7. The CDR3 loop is CASSYSGTGFYEQFF. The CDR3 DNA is TGTGCCAGCAGTTACAGTGGGACAGGGTTTTATGAGCAGTTCTTC.

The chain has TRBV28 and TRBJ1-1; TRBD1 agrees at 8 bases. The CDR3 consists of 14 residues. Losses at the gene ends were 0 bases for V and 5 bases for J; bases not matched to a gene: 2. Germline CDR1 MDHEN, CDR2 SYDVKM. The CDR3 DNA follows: TGTGCCAGCAGTTTATGGGGGACAGGTACTGAAGCTTTCTTT. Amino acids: CASSLWGTGTEAFF.

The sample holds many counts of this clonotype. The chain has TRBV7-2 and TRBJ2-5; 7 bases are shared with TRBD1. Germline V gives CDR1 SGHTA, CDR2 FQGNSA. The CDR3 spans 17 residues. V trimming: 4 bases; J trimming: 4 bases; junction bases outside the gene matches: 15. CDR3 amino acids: CASSSFPRGPLGETQYF. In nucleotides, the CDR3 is TGTGCCAGCAGCTCATTCCCAAGGGGGCCGTTGGGAGAGACCCAGTACTTC.

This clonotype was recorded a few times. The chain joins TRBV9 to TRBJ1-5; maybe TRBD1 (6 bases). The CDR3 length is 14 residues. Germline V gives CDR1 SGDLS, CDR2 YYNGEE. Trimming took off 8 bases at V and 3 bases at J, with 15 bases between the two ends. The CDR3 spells CARTGDRNNQPQHF. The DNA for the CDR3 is TGTGCCAGAACGGGAGACAGGAACAATCAGCCCCAGCATTTT.

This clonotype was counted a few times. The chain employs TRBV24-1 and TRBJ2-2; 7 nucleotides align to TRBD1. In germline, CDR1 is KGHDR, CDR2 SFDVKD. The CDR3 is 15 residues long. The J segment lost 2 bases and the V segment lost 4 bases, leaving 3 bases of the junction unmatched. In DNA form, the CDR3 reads TGTGCCACCAGTGACGGGACAGCCAACACCGGGGAGCTGTTTTTT. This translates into CATSDGTANTGELFF.

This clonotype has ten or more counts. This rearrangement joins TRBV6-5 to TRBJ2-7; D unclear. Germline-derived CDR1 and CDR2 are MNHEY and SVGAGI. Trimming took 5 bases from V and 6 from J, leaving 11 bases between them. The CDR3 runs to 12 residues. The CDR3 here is CASSQGPPEQYF. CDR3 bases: TGTGCCAGCAGTCAAGGCCCACCCGAGCAGTACTTC.

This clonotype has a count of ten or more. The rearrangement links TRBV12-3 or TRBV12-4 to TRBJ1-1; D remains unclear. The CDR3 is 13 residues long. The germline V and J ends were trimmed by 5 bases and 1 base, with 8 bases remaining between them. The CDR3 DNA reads TGTGCCAGCAGTCAGTTCCCGAACACTGAAGCTTTCTTT. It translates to CASSQFPNTEAFF.

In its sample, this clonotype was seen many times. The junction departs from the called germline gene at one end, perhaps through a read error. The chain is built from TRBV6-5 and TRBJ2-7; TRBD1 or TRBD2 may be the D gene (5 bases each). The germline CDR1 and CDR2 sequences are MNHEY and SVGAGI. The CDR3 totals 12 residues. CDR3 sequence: CASSSPPGPVDF. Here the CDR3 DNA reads TGTGCCAGCAGTTCCCCACCGGGACCAGTGGACTTC.

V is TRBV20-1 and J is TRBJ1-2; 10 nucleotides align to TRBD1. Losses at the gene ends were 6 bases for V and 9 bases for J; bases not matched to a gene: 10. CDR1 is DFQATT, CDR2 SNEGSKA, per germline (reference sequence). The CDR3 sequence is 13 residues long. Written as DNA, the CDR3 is TGCAGTGCCGAACGACAGGGGGCTTATAGCTACACCTTC. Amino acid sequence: CSAERQGAYSYTF.

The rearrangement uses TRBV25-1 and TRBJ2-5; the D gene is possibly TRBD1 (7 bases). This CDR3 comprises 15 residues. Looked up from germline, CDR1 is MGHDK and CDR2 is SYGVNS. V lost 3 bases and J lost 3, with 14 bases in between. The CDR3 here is CASSEPIRGEETQYF. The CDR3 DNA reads TGTGCCAGCAGTGAGCCCATCAGGGGGGAAGAGACCCAGTACTTC.

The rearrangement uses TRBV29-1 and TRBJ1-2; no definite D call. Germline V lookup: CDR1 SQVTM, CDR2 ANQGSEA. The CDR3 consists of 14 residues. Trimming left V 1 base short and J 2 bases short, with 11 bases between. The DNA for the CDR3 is TGCAGCGTTGAAGCAATGGAAGGAAACTATGGCTACACCTTC. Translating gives CSVEAMEGNYGYTF. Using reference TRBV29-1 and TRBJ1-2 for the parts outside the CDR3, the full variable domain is SAVISQKPSRDICQRGTSLTIQCQVDSQVTMMFWYRQQPGQSLTLIATANQGSEATYESGFVIDKFPISRPNLTFSTLTVSNMSPEDSSIYLCSVEAMEGNYGYTFGSGTRLTVV.

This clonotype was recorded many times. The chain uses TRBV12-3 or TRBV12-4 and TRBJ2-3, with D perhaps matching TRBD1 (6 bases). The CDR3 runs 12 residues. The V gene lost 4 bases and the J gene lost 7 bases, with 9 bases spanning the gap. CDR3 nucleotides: TGTGCCAGCAGTTATACAGGGTATACGCAGTATTTT. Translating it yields CASSYTGYTQYF.

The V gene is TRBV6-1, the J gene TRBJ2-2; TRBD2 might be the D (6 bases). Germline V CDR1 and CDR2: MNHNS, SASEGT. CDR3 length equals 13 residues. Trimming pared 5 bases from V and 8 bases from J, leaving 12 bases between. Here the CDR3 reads CASSKSRGGELFF. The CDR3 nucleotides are TGTGCCAGCAGTAAATCCCGGGGGGGGGAGCTGTTTTTT.

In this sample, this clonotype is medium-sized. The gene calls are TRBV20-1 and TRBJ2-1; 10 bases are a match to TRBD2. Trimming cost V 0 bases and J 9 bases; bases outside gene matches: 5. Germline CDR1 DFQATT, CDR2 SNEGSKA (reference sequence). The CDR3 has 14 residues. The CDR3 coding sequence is TGCAGTGCTAGAGATAGAGTAGCGGGAGGTGAGCAGTTCTTC. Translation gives CSARDRVAGGEQFF.

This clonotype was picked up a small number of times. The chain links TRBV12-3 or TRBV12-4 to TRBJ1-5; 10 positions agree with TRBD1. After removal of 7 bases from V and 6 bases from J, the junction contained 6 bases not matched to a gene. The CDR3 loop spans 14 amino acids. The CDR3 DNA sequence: TGTGCCAGCACCGAGGACAGGGGGGGTCAGCCCCAGCATTTT. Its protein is CASTEDRGGQPQHF.